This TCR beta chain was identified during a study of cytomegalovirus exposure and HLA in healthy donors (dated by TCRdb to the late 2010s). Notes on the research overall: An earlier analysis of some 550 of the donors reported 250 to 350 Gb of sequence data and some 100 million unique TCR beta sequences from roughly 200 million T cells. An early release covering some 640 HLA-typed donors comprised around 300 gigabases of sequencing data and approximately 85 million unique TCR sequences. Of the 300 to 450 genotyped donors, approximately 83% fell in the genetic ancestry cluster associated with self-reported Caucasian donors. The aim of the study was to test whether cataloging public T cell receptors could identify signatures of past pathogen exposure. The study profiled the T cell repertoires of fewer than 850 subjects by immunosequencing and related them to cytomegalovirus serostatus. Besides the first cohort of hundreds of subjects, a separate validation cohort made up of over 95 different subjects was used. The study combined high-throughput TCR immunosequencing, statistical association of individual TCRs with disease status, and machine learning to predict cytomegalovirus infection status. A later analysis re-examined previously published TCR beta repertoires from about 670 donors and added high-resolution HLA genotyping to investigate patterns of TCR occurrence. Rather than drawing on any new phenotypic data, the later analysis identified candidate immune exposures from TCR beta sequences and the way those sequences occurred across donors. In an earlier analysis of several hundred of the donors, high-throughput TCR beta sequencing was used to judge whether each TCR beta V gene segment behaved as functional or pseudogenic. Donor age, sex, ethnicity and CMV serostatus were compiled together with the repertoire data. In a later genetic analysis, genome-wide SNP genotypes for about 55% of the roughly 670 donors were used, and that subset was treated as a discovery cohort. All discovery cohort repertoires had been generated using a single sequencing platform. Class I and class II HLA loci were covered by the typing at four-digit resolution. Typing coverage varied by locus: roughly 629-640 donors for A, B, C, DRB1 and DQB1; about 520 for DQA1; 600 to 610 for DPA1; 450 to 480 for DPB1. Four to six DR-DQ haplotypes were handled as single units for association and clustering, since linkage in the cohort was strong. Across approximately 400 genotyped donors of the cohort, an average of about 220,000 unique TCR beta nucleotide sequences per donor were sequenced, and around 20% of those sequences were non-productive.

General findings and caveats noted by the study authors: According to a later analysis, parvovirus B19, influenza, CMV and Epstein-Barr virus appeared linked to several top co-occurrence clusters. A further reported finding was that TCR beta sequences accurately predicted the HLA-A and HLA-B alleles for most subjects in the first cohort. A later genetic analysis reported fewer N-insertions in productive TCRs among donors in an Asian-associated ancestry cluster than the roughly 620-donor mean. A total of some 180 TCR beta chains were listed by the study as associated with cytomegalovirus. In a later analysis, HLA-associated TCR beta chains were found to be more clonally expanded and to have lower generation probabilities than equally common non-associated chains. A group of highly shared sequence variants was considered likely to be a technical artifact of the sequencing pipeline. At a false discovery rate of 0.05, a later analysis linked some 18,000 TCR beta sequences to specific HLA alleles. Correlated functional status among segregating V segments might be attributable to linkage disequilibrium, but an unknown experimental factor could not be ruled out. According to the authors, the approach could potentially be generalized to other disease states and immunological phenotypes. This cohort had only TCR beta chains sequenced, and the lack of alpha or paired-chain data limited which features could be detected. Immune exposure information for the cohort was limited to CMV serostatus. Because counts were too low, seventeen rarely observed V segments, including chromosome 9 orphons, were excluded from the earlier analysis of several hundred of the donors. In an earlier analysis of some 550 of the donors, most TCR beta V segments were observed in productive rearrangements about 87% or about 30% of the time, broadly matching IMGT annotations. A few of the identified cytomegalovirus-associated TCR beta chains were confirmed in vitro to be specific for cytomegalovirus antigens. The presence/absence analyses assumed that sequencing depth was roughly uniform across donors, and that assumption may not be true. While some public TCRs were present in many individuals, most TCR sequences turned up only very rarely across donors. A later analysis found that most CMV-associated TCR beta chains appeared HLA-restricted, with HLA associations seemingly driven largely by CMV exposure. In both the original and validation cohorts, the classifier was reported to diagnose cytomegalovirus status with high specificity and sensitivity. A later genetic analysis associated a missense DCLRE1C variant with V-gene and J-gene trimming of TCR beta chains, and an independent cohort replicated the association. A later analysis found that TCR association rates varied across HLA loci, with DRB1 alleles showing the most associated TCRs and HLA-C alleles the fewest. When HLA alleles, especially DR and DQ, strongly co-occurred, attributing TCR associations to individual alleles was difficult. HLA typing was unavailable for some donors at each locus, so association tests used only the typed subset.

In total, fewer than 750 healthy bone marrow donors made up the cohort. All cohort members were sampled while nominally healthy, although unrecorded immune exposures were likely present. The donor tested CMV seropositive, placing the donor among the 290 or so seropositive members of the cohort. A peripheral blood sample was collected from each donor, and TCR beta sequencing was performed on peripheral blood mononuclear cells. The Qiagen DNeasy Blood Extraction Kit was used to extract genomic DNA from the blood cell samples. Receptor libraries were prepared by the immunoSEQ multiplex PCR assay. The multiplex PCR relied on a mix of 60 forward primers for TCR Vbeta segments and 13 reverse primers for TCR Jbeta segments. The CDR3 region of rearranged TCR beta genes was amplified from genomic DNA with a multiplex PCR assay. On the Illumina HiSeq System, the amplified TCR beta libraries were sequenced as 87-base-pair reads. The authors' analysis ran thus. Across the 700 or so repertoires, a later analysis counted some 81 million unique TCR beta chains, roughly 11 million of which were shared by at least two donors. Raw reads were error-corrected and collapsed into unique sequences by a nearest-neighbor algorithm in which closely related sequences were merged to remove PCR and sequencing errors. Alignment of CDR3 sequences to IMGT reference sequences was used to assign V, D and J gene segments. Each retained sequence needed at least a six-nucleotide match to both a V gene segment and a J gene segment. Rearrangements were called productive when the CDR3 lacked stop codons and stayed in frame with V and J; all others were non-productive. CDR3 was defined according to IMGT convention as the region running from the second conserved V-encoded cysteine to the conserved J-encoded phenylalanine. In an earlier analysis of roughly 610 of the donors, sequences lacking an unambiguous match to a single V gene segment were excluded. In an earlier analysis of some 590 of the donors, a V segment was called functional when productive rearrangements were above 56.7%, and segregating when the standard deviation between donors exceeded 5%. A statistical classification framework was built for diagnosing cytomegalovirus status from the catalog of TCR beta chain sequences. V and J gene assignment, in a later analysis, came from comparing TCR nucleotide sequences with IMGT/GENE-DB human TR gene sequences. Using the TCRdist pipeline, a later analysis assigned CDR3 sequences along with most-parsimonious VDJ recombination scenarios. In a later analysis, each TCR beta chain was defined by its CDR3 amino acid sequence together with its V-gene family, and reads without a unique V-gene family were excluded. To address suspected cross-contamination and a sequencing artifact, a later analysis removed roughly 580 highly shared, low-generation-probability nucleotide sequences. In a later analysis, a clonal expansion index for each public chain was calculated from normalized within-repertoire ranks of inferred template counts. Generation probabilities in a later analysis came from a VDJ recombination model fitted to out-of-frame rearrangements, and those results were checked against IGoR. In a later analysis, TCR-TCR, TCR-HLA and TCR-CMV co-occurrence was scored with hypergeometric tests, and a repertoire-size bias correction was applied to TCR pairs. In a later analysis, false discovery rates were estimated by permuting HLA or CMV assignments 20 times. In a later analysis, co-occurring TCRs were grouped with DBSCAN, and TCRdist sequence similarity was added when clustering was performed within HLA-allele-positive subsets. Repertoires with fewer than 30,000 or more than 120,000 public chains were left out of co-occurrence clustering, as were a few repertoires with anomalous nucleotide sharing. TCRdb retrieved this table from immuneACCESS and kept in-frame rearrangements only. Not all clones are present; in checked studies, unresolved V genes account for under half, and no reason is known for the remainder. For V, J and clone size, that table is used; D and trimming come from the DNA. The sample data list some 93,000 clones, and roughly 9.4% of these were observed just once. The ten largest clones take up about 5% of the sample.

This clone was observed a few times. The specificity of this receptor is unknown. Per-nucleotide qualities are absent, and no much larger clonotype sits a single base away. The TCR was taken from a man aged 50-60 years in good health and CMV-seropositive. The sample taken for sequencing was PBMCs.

CDR3 region: CASSFQGSETQYF. At the DNA level, the sequence is TGTGCCAGCAGCTTCCAGGGTTCTGAGACCCAGTACTTC. The chain employs TRBV7-9 and TRBJ2-5; a tentative D match to TRBD1 spans 5 bases. V loses 3 bases, J loses 5 bases, and the germline ends lie 10 bases apart. The CDR3 holds 13 amino acids from the cysteine to the phenylalanine. Left in the record is the CDR3 DNA by itself, 39 bases read in frame from the first base. The CDR1 and CDR2 encoded by the germline V gene (reference sequence) are SEHNR and FQNEAQ.